These 22 T cell receptor beta chains share one sample of origin, sequenced in a study of T-cell reconstitution after alpha-beta-depleted transplantation in children. A library of TCRbeta sequences, prepared with unique molecular identifiers, was generated. TCRdb fed the PCR reads into MiXCR, producing one record per CDR3 protein. The sample has a few hundred thousand distinct CDR3 sequences, 20% to 30% seen once. The sequencing here drew on PBMCs, taken before TCRalphabeta/CD19-depleted stem cell transplant. Receptors were obtained from a boy under two years old with Wiskott-Aldrich syndrome, due to receive a stem cell transplant.

The CDR3 nucleotides are TGTGCCAGTAGTATATCGAGCGGGGGGCTGAACACCGGGGAGCTGTTTTTT. Translated: CASSISSGGLNTGELFF. The chain couples TRBV19 to TRBJ2-2; 9 bases align to TRBD2. Per germline, CDR1 LNHDA and CDR2 SQIVND (reference sequence). V shed 2 bases, J shed 1 base, and the junction held 5 bases outside the gene matches. The CDR3 has 17 residues.

This chain uses TRBV5-1 with TRBJ2-4; a possible D gene is TRBD2 (6 bases). The germline gives CDR1 SGHRS, CDR2 YFSETQ. The ends were cut back, 0 bases at V and 8 bases at J, with 18 bases in the middle. The CDR3 spans 16 residues. The CDR3 nucleotides are TGCGCCAGCAGCTTGGTAGGCGGGGACGTGCTTGACATTCAGTACTTC. It translates to CASSLVGGDVLDIQYF.

This clonotype was observed a handful of times. This sequence joins TRBV12-3 or TRBV12-4 and TRBJ2-1, with 12 positions matching TRBD2. The CDR3 consists of 16 residues. J gave up 5 bases and V 6 bases, and 8 bases lay outside the gene matches. CDR3 in DNA: TGTGCCAGCAGAAGAACTAGCGGGAGGTTGAACAATGAGCAGTTCTTC. Protein sequence: CASRRTSGRLNNEQFF.

There are many counts of this clonotype. The V gene is TRBV6-4, the J gene TRBJ1-3, with TRBD1 matching over 10 bases. The CDR3 is 17 residues long. Germline CDR1 and CDR2: MRHNA and SNTAGT. V trimming: 5 bases; J trimming: 2 bases; junction bases outside the gene matches: 9. The CDR3 loop reads CASSKRRDRGPGNTIYF. The CDR3 nucleotides are TGTGCCAGCAGTAAACGTCGGGACAGGGGACCTGGAAACACCATATATTTT.

This clonotype came up a few times. The chain links TRBV5-1 to TRBJ2-2; 9 bases line up with TRBD1. This CDR3 has 16 residues. CDR1 is SGHRS and CDR2 is YFSETQ in the germline V gene. J lost 2 bases, V lost 2 bases, and 4 bases had no gene match. Here the CDR3 DNA reads TGCGCCAGCAGCTTCGCGGGACAGGGCAACACCGGGGAGCTGTTTTTT. Its protein product is CASSFAGQGNTGELFF.

This clonotype turned up a few times. The rearrangement joins TRBV12-3 or TRBV12-4 to TRBJ2-6, with 7 bases lining up with TRBD1. CDR3 size: 17 residues. Trimming removed 5 bases from V and 0 bases from J; junction bases left unmatched: 7. The CDR3, as DNA: TGTGCCAGCAGTCCGGGACAGAGAAGCTCTGGGGCCAACGTCCTGACTTTC. As protein: CASSPGQRSSGANVLTF.

The V gene is TRBV20-1, the J gene TRBJ1-4; D not resolved. Germline V gene sequence: CDR1 DFQATT, CDR2 SNEGSKA (reference sequence). The CDR3 length is 13 residues. V gave up 3 bases and J gave up 5 bases, with 10 bases separating them. The CDR3 sequence: CSASRRLNEKLFF. CDR3 nucleotide sequence: TGCAGTGCTAGTAGGAGACTAAATGAAAAACTGTTTTTT.

This clonotype has a handful of counts. The chain combines TRBV10-3 with TRBJ2-5; possibly TRBD2 for D (5 bases). Germline lookup yields CDR1 ENHRY and CDR2 SYGVKD. V was pared by 4 bases and J by 3 bases, with 12 bases between. This CDR3 contains 14 residues. CDR3 region: CAISARRTEETQYF. In DNA form, the CDR3 reads TGTGCCATCAGTGCTAGAAGGACTGAAGAGACCCAGTACTTC.

V usage is TRBV29-1 and J usage is TRBJ1-2; D gene uncertain. Germline V gene lookup returns CDR1 SQVTM and CDR2 ANQGSEA. The V end was cut by 3 bases, the J end by 6 bases, with 14 bases between. This CDR3 comprises 13 residues. The CDR3: CSVDWYSENGYTF. In nucleotides, the CDR3 is TGCAGCGTTGATTGGTACAGTGAGAATGGCTACACCTTC.

The chain joins TRBV28 to TRBJ2-3; D gene ambiguous. Germline CDR1 reads MDHEN; CDR2 reads SYDVKM. This CDR3 comprises 15 residues. V shed 2 bases and J shed 2 bases, with 11 bases lying between them. The DNA of the CDR3 is TGTGCCAGCAGTTTACTCGGGTTAGACACAGATACGCAGTATTTT. Its translation is CASSLLGLDTDTQYF.

V and J are TRBV5-1 and TRBJ2-7; 8 bases are a match to TRBD2. This CDR3 has 16 amino acids. Germline CDR1 is SGHRS and CDR2 is YFSETQ. The J segment lost 1 base and the V segment lost 5 bases, leaving 11 bases of the junction unmatched. CDR3 sequence (DNA): TGCGCCAGCAGTCGGGGGCCGGGACTAGGTTCCTACGAGCAGTACTTC. This gives the protein CASSRGPGLGSYEQYF.

The table lists this clonotype with a few counts. The chain uses TRBV5-6 and TRBJ2-7; D gene ambiguous. Trimming pared 3 bases from V and 6 bases from J, leaving 7 bases between. CDR3 length equals 11 residues. CDR1 is SGHDT, CDR2 YYEEEE, per germline. CDR3 residues: CASSYRSEQYF. The CDR3 DNA sequence: TGTGCCAGCAGCTACCGCTCCGAGCAGTACTTC.

The chain has TRBV27 and TRBJ2-1; 12 nucleotides line up with TRBD2. CDR1 MNHEY and CDR2 SMNVEV come from the germline V gene (reference sequence). This CDR3 spans 18 amino acids. J gave up 5 bases and V 6 bases, and 14 bases lay outside the gene matches. The CDR3 region is CASSHEPRLAGVHNEQFF. As DNA, the CDR3 is TGTGCCAGCAGCCACGAACCCCGACTAGCGGGAGTTCACAATGAGCAGTTCTTC.

This clonotype has a handful of counts. The gene calls are TRBV7-9 and TRBJ2-7; D uncertain. This CDR3 region has 14 residues. Trimming stripped 5 bases from V and 2 bases from J, with 13 bases between. The germline V gene encodes CDR1 SEHNR and CDR2 FQNEAQ (reference sequence). This CDR3 reads CASSPNGLTYEQYF. The CDR3 coding sequence is TGTGCCAGCAGCCCAAATGGTTTAACCTACGAGCAGTACTTC.

This clonotype was counted a few times. This sequence joins TRBV12-3 or TRBV12-4 and TRBJ2-5, with TRBD2 matching over 8 bases. V shed 5 bases and J 4 bases; nucleotides not matched to a gene: 9. There are 15 residues in the CDR3. In nucleotides, the CDR3 is TGTGCCAGCAGTCCGGGACTAGATGTGAGAGAGACCCAGTACTTC. This sequence encodes CASSPGLDVRETQYF.

The gene calls are TRBV20-1 and TRBJ2-5, with 9 bases lining up with TRBD1. The CDR3 sequence is 15 residues long. V shed 5 bases, J shed 2 bases, and the junction held 9 bases outside the gene matches. Germline V gene lookup returns CDR1 DFQATT and CDR2 SNEGSKA (reference sequence). CDR3 nucleotides: TGCAGTGCTCCGGATTCCGGGACAGGGCAAGAGACCCAGTACTTC. Translating it yields CSAPDSGTGQETQYF.

This clonotype has more than one count but fewer than ten. The chain employs TRBV20-1 and TRBJ2-7, with 8 bases aligning to TRBD1. J gave up 0 bases and V 1 base, and 8 bases lay outside the gene matches. Germline CDR1 and CDR2: DFQATT and SNEGSKA (reference sequence). The CDR3 is 16 residues long. The CDR3 DNA is TGCAGTGCTAGAGTGCACAGGGGGGAGAGCTCCTACGAGCAGTACTTC. It yields the protein CSARVHRGESSYEQYF.

In its sample, this clonotype was seen a few times. The CDR3 spells CASMGQAKNQPQHF. Here the CDR3 DNA reads TGTGCCAGCATGGGTCAGGCTAAGAATCAGCCCCAGCATTTT. The chain joins TRBV6-1 to TRBJ1-5; D gene ambiguous. CDR1 and CDR2 from the germline V gene are MNHNS and SASEGT. The CDR3 length is 14 residues. V was clipped by 7 bases and J by 4 bases, with 14 bases between them.

This clonotype was counted between two and nine times. The V and J genes are TRBV5-1 and TRBJ2-2; 7 bases agree with TRBD1. The CDR3 consists of 16 residues. The V and J ends lost 4 bases and 3 bases, in that order; junction bases with no gene match: 9. The germline V gene has CDR1 SGHRS and CDR2 YFSETQ. CDR3 DNA sequence: TGCGCCAGCAGCATACCAGGACAGGTGTACACCGGGGAGCTGTTTTTT. Translated, it gives CASSIPGQVYTGELFF. The variable domain in full, completed from reference TRBV5-1 and TRBJ2-2, reads KAGVTQTPRYLIKTRGQQVTLSCSPISGHRSVSWYQQTPGQGLQFLFEYFSETQRNKGNFPGRFSGRQFSNSRSEMNVSTLELGDSALYLCASSIPGQVYTGELFFGEGSRLTVL.

The chain is built from TRBV28 and TRBJ2-3; the match to TRBD1 covers 10 bases. Germline V gene sequence: CDR1 MDHEN, CDR2 SYDVKM. CDR3 length equals 13 residues. J was trimmed by 10 bases and V by 6 bases; bases with no gene match: 7. CDR3 DNA sequence: TGTGCCAGCAGACCCGGGACAGGGGATGCGCAGTATTTT. Translation gives CASRPGTGDAQYF.

The chain joins TRBV11-1 to TRBJ2-6; 9 bases are a match to TRBD1. Trimming at V came to 5 bases and at J to 2 bases, leaving 10 bases not matched to a gene. CDR1 SGHAT and CDR2 FQDESV come from the germline V gene (reference sequence). CDR3 length equals 18 residues. In DNA, the CDR3 is TGTGCCAGCAGCGCCTACGGGACAGGGTTAGCTGGGGCCAACGTCCTGACTTTC. Translated: CASSAYGTGLAGANVLTF.

There are a few counts of this clonotype. The chain joins TRBV6-1 to TRBJ2-5; 11 bases are a match to TRBD1. The CDR3 is 14 amino acids. The ends lost 7 bases at V and 5 bases at J; junction bases unmatched: 6. Germline CDR1 and CDR2: MNHNS and SASEGT. For the CDR3, the DNA is TGTGCCAGCAACCTGGACAGGGGGCGTGAGACCCAGTACTTC. It yields the protein CASNLDRGRETQYF.